One T cell receptor (beta chain) is described in this entry. Antigen: not known. TCRdb's copy holds only in-frame clones and misses some; the assay was immunoSEQ multiplex PCR. Of some 84,000 clones listed, over 80% were seen once; the top ten hold 15% to 20%. V dropped 5 bases and J dropped 4; count of bases not matched to a gene: 6. Per the germline V gene, CDR1 is SGHAT and CDR2 is FQNNGV. CDR3 length equals 16 residues. This record belongs to a study of T cell responses to AZD1222 COVID-19 vaccine. Study-wide points: Only a handful of individuals given AZD1222 were seropositive at baseline. Sampling that yielded the repertoires occurred only after the peak T cell response. Most donors were white British and more were female, and clonal diversity was possibly underestimated. Spike-specific TCR breadth and depth were elevated following two AZD1222 doses.

The chain carries TRBV11-2 and TRBJ2-3; 13 nucleotides line up with TRBD2. This clonotype originated in an adult in good health. Sequences were derived from peripheral blood, sampled on day 0 of AZD1222 vaccination. CDR3 DNA sequence: TGTGCCAGCAGCCCAACTAGCGGGAGGGCCGCAGATACGCAGTATTTT. This translates into CASSPTSGRAADTQYF.